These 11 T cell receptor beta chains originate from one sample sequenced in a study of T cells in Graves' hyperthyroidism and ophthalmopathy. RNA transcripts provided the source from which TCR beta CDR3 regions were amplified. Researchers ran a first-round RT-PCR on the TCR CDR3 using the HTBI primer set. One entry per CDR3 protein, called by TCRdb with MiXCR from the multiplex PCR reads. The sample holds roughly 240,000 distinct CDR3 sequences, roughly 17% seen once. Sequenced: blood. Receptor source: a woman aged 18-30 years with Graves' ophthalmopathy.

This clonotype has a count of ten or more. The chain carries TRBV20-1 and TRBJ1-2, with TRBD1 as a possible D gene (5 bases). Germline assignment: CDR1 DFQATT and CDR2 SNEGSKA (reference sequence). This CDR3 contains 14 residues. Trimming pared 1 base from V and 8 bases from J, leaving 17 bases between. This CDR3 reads CSARAREHSGGYTF. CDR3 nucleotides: TGCAGTGCTAGAGCCAGGGAACATTCGGGCGGCTACACCTTC.

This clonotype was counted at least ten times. Here the CDR3 reads CASSPRGRMASEFF. The CDR3 region has the DNA TGTGCCAGCAGCCCCCGGGGTCGGATGGCCTCGGAGTTCTTC. This rearrangement joins TRBV9 to TRBJ2-1, with D possibly TRBD2 on 5 matching bases. This CDR3 region has 14 residues. Germline-derived CDR1 and CDR2 are SGDLS and YYNGEE. The V gene lost 4 bases and the J gene lost 14 bases, with 22 bases spanning the gap. The entire variable domain, with the rest obtained from reference TRBV9 and TRBJ2-1, is as follows: DSGVTQTPKHLITATGQRVTLRCSPRSGDLSVYWYQQSLDQGLQFLIQYYNGEERAKGNILERFSAQQFPDLHSELNLSSLELGDSALYFCASSPRGRMASEFFGPGTRLTVL.

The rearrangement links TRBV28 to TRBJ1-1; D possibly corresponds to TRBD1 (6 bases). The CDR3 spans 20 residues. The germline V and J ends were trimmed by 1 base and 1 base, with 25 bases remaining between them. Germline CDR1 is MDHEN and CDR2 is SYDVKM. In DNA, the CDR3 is TGTGCCAGCAGTTTATTACTACTAGGAGACAGGACGAGGAAGAACACTGAAGCTTTCTTT. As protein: CASSLLLLGDRTRKNTEAFF.

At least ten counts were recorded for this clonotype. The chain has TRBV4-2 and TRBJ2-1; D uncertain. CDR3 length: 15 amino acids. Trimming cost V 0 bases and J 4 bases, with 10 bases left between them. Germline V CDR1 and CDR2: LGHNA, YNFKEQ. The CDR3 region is CASSQEDGVYNEQFF. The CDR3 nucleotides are TGTGCCAGCAGCCAAGAGGACGGAGTTTACAATGAGCAGTTCTTC.

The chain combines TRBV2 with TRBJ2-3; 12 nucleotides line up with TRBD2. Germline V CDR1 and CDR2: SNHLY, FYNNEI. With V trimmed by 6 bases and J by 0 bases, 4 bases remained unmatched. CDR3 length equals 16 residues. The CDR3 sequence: CASSWTSGASTDTQYF. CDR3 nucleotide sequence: TGTGCCAGCAGCTGGACTAGCGGGGCTAGCACAGATACGCAGTATTTT.

The CDR3 bases are TGTGCCAGCAGCTTCAGGACTAGCGGGAGAGGTGATACGCAGTATTTT. As protein: CASSFRTSGRGDTQYF. The rearrangement links TRBV5-6 to TRBJ2-3; TRBD2 agrees at 13 bases. This CDR3 spans 16 amino acids. With V trimmed by 2 bases and J by 6 bases, 6 bases remained unmatched. Germline CDR1 reads SGHDT; CDR2 reads YYEEEE.

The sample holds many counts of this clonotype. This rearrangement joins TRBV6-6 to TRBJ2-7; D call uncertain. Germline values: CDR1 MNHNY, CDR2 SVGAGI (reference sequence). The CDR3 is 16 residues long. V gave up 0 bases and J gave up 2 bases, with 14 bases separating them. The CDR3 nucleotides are TGTGCCAGCAGTTACTCCGGCAGCTCTAAACCCTACGAGCAGTACTTC. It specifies CASSYSGSSKPYEQYF.

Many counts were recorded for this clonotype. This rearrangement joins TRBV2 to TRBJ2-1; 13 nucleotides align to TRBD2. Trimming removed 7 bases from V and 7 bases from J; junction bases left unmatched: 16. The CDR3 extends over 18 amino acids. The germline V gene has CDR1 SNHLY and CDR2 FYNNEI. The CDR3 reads CASTPGLLLAGGRNEQFF. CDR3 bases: TGTGCCAGCACTCCTGGCCTTTTACTAGCGGGGGGGCGGAATGAGCAGTTCTTC.

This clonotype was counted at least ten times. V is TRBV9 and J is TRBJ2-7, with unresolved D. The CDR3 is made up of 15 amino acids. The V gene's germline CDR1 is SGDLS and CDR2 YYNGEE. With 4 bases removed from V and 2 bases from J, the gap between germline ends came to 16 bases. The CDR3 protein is CASSPPGRPPYEQYF. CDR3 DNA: TGTGCCAGCAGCCCCCCTGGGCGACCTCCCTACGAGCAGTACTTC.

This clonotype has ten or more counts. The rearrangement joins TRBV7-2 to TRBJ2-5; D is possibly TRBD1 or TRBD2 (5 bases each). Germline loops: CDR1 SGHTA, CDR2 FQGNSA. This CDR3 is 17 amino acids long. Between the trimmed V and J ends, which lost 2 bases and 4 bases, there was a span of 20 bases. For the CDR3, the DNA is TGTGCCAGCAGCTTATATGGAAGACCCGGTGGGGGAGAGACCCAGTACTTC. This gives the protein CASSLYGRPGGGETQYF.

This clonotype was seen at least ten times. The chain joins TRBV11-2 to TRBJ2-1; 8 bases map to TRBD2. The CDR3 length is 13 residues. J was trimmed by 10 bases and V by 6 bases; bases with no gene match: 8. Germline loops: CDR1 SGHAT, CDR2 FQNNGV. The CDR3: CASRALAGLEQFF. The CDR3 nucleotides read TGTGCCAGCAGAGCCCTAGCGGGCCTCGAGCAGTTCTTC.